What follows are 2 T cell receptor beta chains derived from one specimen sequenced in a study of T cells in Graves' hyperthyroidism and ophthalmopathy. Amplified TCR beta CDR3 regions derived from RNA transcripts. When the TCR CDR3 underwent first-round RT-PCR, the HTBI primer set was used. TCRdb used MiXCR to reprocess the multiplex PCR reads, holding one entry per CDR3 protein. The data contain 540,000 or so distinct CDR3 sequences, 15% to 18% of them singletons. The sample taken for sequencing was blood. The receptors were sampled from a woman aged 25 to 45 with Graves' hyperthyroidism.

This clonotype has ten or more counts. The genes are TRBV7-9 and TRBJ1-4; maybe TRBD1 (5 bases). There are 13 residues in the CDR3. Germline CDR1 is SEHNR and CDR2 is FQNEAQ (reference sequence). Between the trimmed V and J ends, which lost 4 bases and 8 bases, there was a span of 11 bases. The CDR3 loop reads CASSYGGGEKLFF. In nucleotides, the CDR3 is TGTGCCAGCAGCTACGGGGGAGGGGAAAAACTGTTTTTT.

This clonotype has ten or more counts. The rearrangement uses TRBV6-5 and TRBJ2-3, with D possibly TRBD2 on 5 matching bases. CDR1 is MNHEY and CDR2 is SVGAGI in the germline V gene. Trimming pared 0 bases from V and 1 base from J, leaving 11 bases between. This CDR3 spans 16 amino acids. The CDR3 spells CASSYSWLAGTDTQYF. CDR3 nucleotide sequence: TGTGCCAGCAGTTACTCGTGGCTAGCAGGCACAGATACGCAGTATTTT.